This T cell receptor (beta chain) was obtained from a study of blood T cell repertoires in COVID-19. Study-level information: COVID-19 samples, acute and convalescent, were from the United States, Italy and Spain. PBMCs, B-cell-depleted T cells, or T cells provided the cDNA or gDNA that made up the material.

Germline CDR1 and CDR2: SEHNR and FQNEAQ (reference sequence). The CDR3 loop spans 14 amino acids. Trimming left V 1 base short and J 4 bases short, with 10 bases between. Original analysis: Cell counts per sample came from amplifying reference gene primers. Produced via immunoSEQ multiplex PCR; TCRdb's table is partial and in-frame only. The D gene and trimming were derived from the DNA, and the V and J assignments and clone size from that table. This table holds roughly 150,000 clones, 83% found once. The receptor was isolated from a woman aged 80 or older with acute or convalescent COVID-19. The chain employs TRBV7-9 and TRBJ1-1; D is ambiguous. Sequencing used peripheral blood. CDR3 in DNA: TGTGCCAGCAGCTTAGGTCCCCACTTCACTGAAGCTTTCTTT. This gives the protein CASSLGPHFTEAFF. The full variable domain, with the rest looked up from reference TRBV7-9 and TRBJ1-1, is DTGVSQNPRHKITKRGQNVTFRCDPISEHNRLYWYRQTLGQGPEFLTYFQNEAQLEKSRLLSDRFSAERPKGSFSTLEIQRTEQGDSAMYLCASSLGPHFTEAFFGQGTRLTVV.